This T cell receptor (beta chain) was captured by sequencing in a study of blood T cells in healthy people across ages. The overall study: The template switching approach captured approximately one barcoded beta molecule for every two T cells.

With regard to this clonotype: Its antigen is unknown. Mismatch with germline at one junction end may stem from a read error.

Study-wide results and caveats: Diversity of TCR beta correlated strongly with naive T cell percentage.

CDR1 is SEHNR and CDR2 is FQNEAQ in the germline V gene (reference sequence). The CDR3 loop spans 17 amino acids. For the second PCR, which ran for about 6 to 11 cycles, a sample-barcoded 5' primer and a J-beta primer mix were used. Using its own MiXCR run on the 5' RACE reads, TCRdb lists one record per CDR3 protein. Among about 640,000 distinct CDR3 sequences, around 41% were seen once, and the ten largest hold around 30%. Extracted total RNA amounted to at least 5.5 micrograms for each sample. The source material was blood. The TCR was taken from a man older than 75 in good health. The chain carries TRBV7-9 and TRBJ2-1, with 10 bases lining up with TRBD2. DNA for the CDR3: TGTGCCAGCAGCTTTACAAGCGGGGGGGCCGGCTACATTGAGCAGTTCTTC. This encodes CASSFTSGGAGYIEQFF.